Following are 2 T cell receptor beta chains from one sample sequenced in a study of blood T cell repertoires in COVID-19. Profiled with immunoSEQ multiplex PCR; TCRdb holds only in-frame clones, not every one. The sample has about 670,000 clones; 85% to 90% are singletons. Sequenced input: peripheral blood. All receptors derive from a woman aged 18-29 years with acute or convalescent COVID-19.

The J gene is TRBJ1-1, the V gene TRBV7-3, with D maybe TRBD1 (5 bases). The CDR3 totals 14 residues. Germline assignment: CDR1 SGHTA and CDR2 FQGTGA. V shed 2 bases and J shed 9 bases, with 16 bases lying between them. CDR3 nucleotide sequence: TGTGCCAGCAGCTTAGAACTGGGACTGACTAAAGCTTTCTTT. Its translation: CASSLELGLTKAFF.

The rearrangement uses TRBV9 and TRBJ1-5; D uncertain. Trimming removed 1 base from V and 5 bases from J, with 13 bases in between. The CDR3 is made up of 15 amino acids. Germline CDR1 SGDLS, CDR2 YYNGEE. The CDR3 spells CASSVFGEVDQPQHF. The CDR3 DNA sequence: TGTGCCAGCAGCGTATTCGGGGAGGTCGATCAGCCCCAGCATTTT.